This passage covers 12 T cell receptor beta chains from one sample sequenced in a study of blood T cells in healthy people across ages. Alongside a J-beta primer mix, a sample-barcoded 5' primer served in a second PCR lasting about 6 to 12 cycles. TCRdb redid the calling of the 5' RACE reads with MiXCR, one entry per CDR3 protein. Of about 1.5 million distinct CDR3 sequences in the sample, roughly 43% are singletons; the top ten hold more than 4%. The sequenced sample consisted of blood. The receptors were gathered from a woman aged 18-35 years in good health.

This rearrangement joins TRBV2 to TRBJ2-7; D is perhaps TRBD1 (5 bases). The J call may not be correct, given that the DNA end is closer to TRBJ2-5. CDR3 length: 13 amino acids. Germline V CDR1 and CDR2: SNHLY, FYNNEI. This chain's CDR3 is CAIETEPLETQYF. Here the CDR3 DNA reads TGTGCCATTGAGACAGAGCCTTTAGAGACCCAGTACTTC.

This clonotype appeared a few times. The CDR3 DNA reads TGTGCCATCTACAGGGAGAACACTGAAGCTTTCTTT. Protein: CAIYRENTEAFF. This rearrangement joins TRBV11-2 to TRBJ1-1; D possibly corresponds to TRBD1 (6 bases). The germline V gene has CDR1 SGHAT and CDR2 FQNNGV. The CDR3 sequence is 12 residues long. V was pared by 10 bases and J by 1 base, with 10 bases between.

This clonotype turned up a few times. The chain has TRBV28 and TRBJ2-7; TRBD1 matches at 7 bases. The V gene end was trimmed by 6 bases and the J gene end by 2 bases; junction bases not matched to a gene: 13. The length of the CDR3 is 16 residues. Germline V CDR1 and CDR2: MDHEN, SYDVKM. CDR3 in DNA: TGTGCCAGCAGCTCATCCTGGGGACAGCTGACCTACGAGCAGTACTTC. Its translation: CASSSSWGQLTYEQYF.

The DNA for the CDR3 is TGTGCCAGCAGCGTTGACCCGAGCGGGAGGGCCTTGGATACGCAGTATTTT. Its protein product is CASSVDPSGRALDTQYF. The gene calls are TRBV9 and TRBJ2-3; 10 bases agree with TRBD2. Per the germline V gene, CDR1 is SGDLS and CDR2 is YYNGEE. There are 17 residues in the CDR3. Germline trimming cut 2 bases from V and 6 bases from J; bases unmatched to any gene: 12. The variable domain in full, completed from reference TRBV9 and TRBJ2-3, reads DSGVTQTPKHLITATGQRVTLRCSPRSGDLSVYWYQQSLDQGLQFLIQYYNGEERAKGNILERFSAQQFPDLHSELNLSSLELGDSALYFCASSVDPSGRALDTQYFGPGTRLTVL.

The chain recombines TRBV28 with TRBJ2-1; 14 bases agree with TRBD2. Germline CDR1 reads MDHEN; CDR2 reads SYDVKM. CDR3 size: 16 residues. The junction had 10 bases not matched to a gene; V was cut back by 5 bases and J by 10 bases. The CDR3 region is CASSPPQGLAGDEQFF. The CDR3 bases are TGTGCCAGCAGTCCTCCTCAGGGACTAGCGGGAGACGAGCAGTTCTTC.

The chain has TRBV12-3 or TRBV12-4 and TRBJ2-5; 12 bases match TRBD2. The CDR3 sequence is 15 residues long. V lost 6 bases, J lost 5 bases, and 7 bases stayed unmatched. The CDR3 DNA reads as TGTGCCAGCAGCCCCTCGGGGACTAGCGGGGAGACCCAGTACTTC. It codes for CASSPSGTSGETQYF.

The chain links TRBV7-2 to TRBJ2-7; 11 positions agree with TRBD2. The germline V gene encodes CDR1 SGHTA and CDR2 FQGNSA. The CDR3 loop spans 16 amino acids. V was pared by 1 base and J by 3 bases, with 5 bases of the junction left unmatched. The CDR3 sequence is CASSLELAGGYYEQYF. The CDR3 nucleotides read TGTGCCAGCAGCTTAGAGTTAGCGGGAGGGTACTACGAGCAGTACTTC.

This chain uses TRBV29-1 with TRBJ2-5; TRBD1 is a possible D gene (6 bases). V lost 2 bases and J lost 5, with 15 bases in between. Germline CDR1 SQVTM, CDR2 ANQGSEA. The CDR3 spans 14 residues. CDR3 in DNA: TGCAGCGTTGAAAGGGGGTCGGTCGGTGAGACCCAGTACTTC. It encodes CSVERGSVGETQYF.

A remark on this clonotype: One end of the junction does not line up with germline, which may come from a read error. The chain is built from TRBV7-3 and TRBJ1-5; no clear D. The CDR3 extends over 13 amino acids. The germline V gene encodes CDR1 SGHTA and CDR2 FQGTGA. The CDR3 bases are TGTGTCAGCAGCTTAGGGAGTAATCAGCCCCAGCATTTT. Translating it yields CVSSLGSNQPQHF. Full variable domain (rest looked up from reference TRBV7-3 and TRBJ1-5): GAGVSQTPSNKVTEKGKYVELRCDPISGHTALYWYRQSLGQGPEFLIYFQGTGAADDSGLPNDRFFAVRPEGSVSTLKIQRTERGDSAVYLCVSSLGSNQPQHFGDGTRLSIL.

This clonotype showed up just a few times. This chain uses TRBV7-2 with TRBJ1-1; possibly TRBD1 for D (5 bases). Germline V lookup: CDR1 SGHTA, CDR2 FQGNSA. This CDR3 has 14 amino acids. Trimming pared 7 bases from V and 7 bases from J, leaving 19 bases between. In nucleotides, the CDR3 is TGTGCCAGCAACCCGGGACCTCCTTCGGGTGAAGCTTTCTTT. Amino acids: CASNPGPPSGEAFF.

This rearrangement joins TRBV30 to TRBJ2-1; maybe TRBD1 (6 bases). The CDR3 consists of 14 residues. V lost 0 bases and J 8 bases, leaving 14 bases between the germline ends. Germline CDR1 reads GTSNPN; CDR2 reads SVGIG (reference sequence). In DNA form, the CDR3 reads TGTGCCTGGAGTGTAAAAAGAACAGGGCATGAGCAGTTCTTC. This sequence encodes CAWSVKRTGHEQFF.

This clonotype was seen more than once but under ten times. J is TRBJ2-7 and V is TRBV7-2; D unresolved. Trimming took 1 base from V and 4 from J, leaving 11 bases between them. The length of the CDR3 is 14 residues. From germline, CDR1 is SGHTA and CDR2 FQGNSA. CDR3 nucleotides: TGTGCCAGCAGCTTAGTCCCCACCAGGTACGAGCAGTACTTC. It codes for CASSLVPTRYEQYF.